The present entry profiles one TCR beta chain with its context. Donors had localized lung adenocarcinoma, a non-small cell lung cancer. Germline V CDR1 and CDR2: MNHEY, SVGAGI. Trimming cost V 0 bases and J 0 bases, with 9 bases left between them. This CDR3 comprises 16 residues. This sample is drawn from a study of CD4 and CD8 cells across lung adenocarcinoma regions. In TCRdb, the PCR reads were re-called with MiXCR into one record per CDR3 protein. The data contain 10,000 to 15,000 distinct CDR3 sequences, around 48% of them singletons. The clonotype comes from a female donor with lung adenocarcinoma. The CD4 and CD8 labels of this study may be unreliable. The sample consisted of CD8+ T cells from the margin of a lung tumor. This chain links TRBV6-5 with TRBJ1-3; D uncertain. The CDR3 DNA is TGTGCCAGCAGTTACTCTTTGGCCTTCTCTGGAAACACCATATATTTT. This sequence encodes CASSYSLAFSGNTIYF.